Shown below are 22 T cell receptor beta chains from a single sample sequenced in a study of blood T cell repertoires in COVID-19. Sequenced by immunoSEQ multiplex PCR; TCRdb stores in-frame clones only, minus some. The sample includes 200,000 to 300,000 clones, around 87% of them seen just once. Material: peripheral blood. The source is a woman in her 30s who had recovered from COVID-19.

The V call is TRBV24-1, the J call TRBJ2-7, with TRBD1 as a possible D gene (5 bases). The CDR3 runs 17 residues. Trimming shortened V by 1 base and J by 0 bases, and 15 bases separated the two germline ends. Germline V CDR1 and CDR2: KGHDR, SFDVKD. CDR3 in DNA: TGTGCCACCAGTGATTTAGCCGGACACCCCTACTCCTACGAGCAGTACTTC. Its protein product is CATSDLAGHPYSYEQYF.

CDR3: CASSQDPWSSGGATDTQYF. CDR3 sequence (DNA): TGTGCCAGCAGCCAAGATCCGTGGTCTAGCGGGGGGGCCACAGATACGCAGTATTTT. V and J are TRBV4-2 and TRBJ2-3; TRBD2 agrees at 12 bases. The J segment lost 2 bases and the V segment lost 0 bases, leaving 9 bases of the junction unmatched. The CDR3 runs to 19 residues. CDR1 is LGHNA and CDR2 is YNFKEQ in the germline V gene.

The rearrangement links TRBV19 to TRBJ1-5; D gene ambiguous. Trimming removed 3 bases from V and 9 bases from J, with 15 bases in between. This CDR3 region has 14 residues. Germline CDR1 reads LNHDA; CDR2 reads SQIVND (reference sequence). CDR3 protein: CASSISGGVWPQHF. The CDR3 DNA follows: TGTGCCAGTAGTATCTCAGGAGGTGTATGGCCCCAGCATTTT.

This chain connects TRBV7-3 to TRBJ2-1; 10 bases match TRBD1. There are 14 residues in the CDR3. Germline CDR1 and CDR2: SGHTA and FQGTGA. J gave up 9 bases and V 5 bases, and 7 bases lay outside the gene matches. Here the CDR3 DNA reads TGTGCCAGCAGCCCCGGGACAGGGGCGGGTGAGCAGTTCTTC. Translated: CASSPGTGAGEQFF.

The table lists this clone with a few counts. The genes are TRBV14 and TRBJ1-1; 8 bases are shared with TRBD1. The CDR3 consists of 14 residues. J gave up 5 bases and V 4 bases, and 6 bases lay outside the gene matches. In germline, CDR1 is SGHDN, CDR2 FVKESK. In DNA form, the CDR3 reads TGTGCCAGCAGCCGTCTACAGGGGGGAACTGAAGCTTTCTTT. This codes for CASSRLQGGTEAFF. The full variable domain, its missing parts supplied by reference TRBV14 and TRBJ1-1, is EAGVTQFPSHSVIEKGQTVTLRCDPISGHDNLYWYRRVMGKEIKFLLHFVKESKQDESGMPNNRFLAERTGGTYSTLKVQPAELEDSGVYFCASSRLQGGTEAFFGQGTRLTVV.

CDR3: CASSATDVYGYTF. CDR3 DNA sequence: TGTGCCAGCAGCGCGACAGATGTCTATGGCTACACCTTC. This chain links TRBV9 with TRBJ1-2; weak D call: TRBD1 (5 bases). The V end was cut by 3 bases, the J end by 4 bases, with 10 bases between. CDR1 is SGDLS and CDR2 is YYNGEE in the germline V gene. The CDR3 length is 13 residues.

This clone was counted a few times. V is TRBV6-1 and J is TRBJ1-6; D is ambiguous. Trimming left V 3 bases short and J 5 bases short, with 5 bases between. The CDR3 totals 13 residues. Germline-derived CDR1 and CDR2 are MNHNS and SASEGT. The CDR3 spells CASSDRDNSPLHF. In nucleotides, the CDR3 is TGTGCCAGCAGTGACCGGGATAATTCACCCCTCCACTTT.

V and J are TRBV19 and TRBJ1-5; 7 bases agree with TRBD1. V dropped 7 bases and J dropped 5; count of bases not matched to a gene: 14. Germline values: CDR1 LNHDA, CDR2 SQIVND (reference sequence). The CDR3 has 16 residues. The CDR3 sequence: CASKDRGTAPYQPQHF. The DNA for the CDR3 is TGTGCCAGTAAGGACCGCGGGACAGCTCCTTATCAGCCCCAGCATTTT. Filled out from reference TRBV19 and TRBJ1-5, the complete variable domain reads DGGITQSPKYLFRKEGQNVTLSCEQNLNHDAMYWYRQDPGQGLRLIYYSQIVNDFQKGDIAEGYSVSREKKESFPLTVTSAQKNPTAFYLCASKDRGTAPYQPQHFGDGTRLSIL.

The genes are TRBV2 and TRBJ1-6; no firm D call. The germline gives CDR1 SNHLY, CDR2 FYNNEI. The CDR3 runs to 15 residues. Trimming removed 10 bases at V and 0 bases at J, with 13 bases between. The CDR3 sequence is CATTSVSSYNSPLHF. In DNA, the CDR3 is TGTGCCACCACCTCGGTGAGCTCCTATAATTCACCCCTCCACTTT.

The J gene is TRBJ2-5, the V gene TRBV14; 11 bases align to TRBD2. Germline V gene sequence: CDR1 SGHDN, CDR2 FVKESK. Unmatched junction bases numbered 6, after V lost 4 bases and J lost 5 bases. The CDR3 loop spans 15 amino acids. Written as DNA, the CDR3 is TGTGCCAGCAGCCGCATCAGGACTAGCGGGGAGACCCAGTACTTC. Translation gives CASSRIRTSGETQYF.

J is TRBJ1-3 and V is TRBV6-5; 8 bases line up with TRBD1. CDR1 and CDR2 (germline): MNHEY, SVGAGI. With V trimmed by 5 bases and J by 8 bases, 11 bases remained unmatched. There are 15 residues in the CDR3. The CDR3 is CASSPTGGVEDTIYF. DNA for the CDR3: TGTGCCAGCAGTCCTACAGGGGGAGTCGAGGACACCATATATTTT.

The chain employs TRBV7-9 and TRBJ1-4, with TRBD1 matching over 7 bases. The V and J ends lost 9 bases and 6 bases, in that order; junction bases with no gene match: 4. Germline assignment: CDR1 SEHNR and CDR2 FQNEAQ (reference sequence). The CDR3 totals 12 residues. CDR3 DNA sequence: TGTGCCAGTGGGACAGAATATGAAAAACTGTTTTTT. Its translation: CASGTEYEKLFF.

This clone showed up just a few times. The chain recombines TRBV11-3 with TRBJ2-5, with TRBD1 identical over 9 bases. J lost 1 base, V lost 4 bases, and 7 bases had no gene match. CDR3 length equals 16 residues. The V gene's germline CDR1 is SGHNT and CDR2 YENEEA. The CDR3 DNA reads TGTGCCAGCAGCTCCGGGACAGGGAACCTCCAAGAGACCCAGTACTTC. This translates into CASSSGTGNLQETQYF.

This clone was seen once. The chain employs TRBV6-5 and TRBJ1-3; D perhaps matches TRBD1 (6 bases). Germline V gene lookup returns CDR1 MNHEY and CDR2 SVGAGI. Trimming pared 3 bases from V and 2 bases from J, leaving 14 bases between. The CDR3 runs to 16 residues. For the CDR3, the DNA is TGTGCCAGCAGTTATTCGCTCAGGGGTGCTGGAAACACCATATATTTT. Translation gives CASSYSLRGAGNTIYF.

CDR3 in amino acids: CASPPGLPAYEQYF. CDR3 DNA: TGTGCCAGTCCACCGGGACTCCCAGCCTACGAGCAGTACTTC. The chain carries TRBV28 and TRBJ2-7; a possible D gene is TRBD2 (6 bases). Trimming removed 9 bases from V and 2 bases from J, with 17 bases in between. The CDR3 contains 14 residues. CDR1 and CDR2 (germline): MDHEN, SYDVKM.

This clone was counted a few times. The chain couples TRBV7-4 to TRBJ2-7; 8 nucleotides line up with TRBD2. The trim removed 5 bases at V and 2 bases at J, leaving 14 bases unmatched. Germline V gene sequence: CDR1 SGHVT, CDR2 SQSDAQ. The CDR3 sequence is 17 residues long. The CDR3: CASSKTPGLVQPYEQYF. The CDR3 nucleotides read TGTGCCAGCAGCAAAACCCCGGGACTAGTGCAACCCTACGAGCAGTACTTC.

The count of this clone is one. J is TRBJ1-3 and V is TRBV5-4; D possibly corresponds to TRBD1 (6 bases). Trimming left V 0 bases short and J 7 bases short, with 8 bases between. Per germline, CDR1 SGHNT and CDR2 YYREEE (reference sequence). The CDR3 is 13 amino acids. CDR3 DNA sequence: TGTGCCAGCAGCTTGGACAGGGTGAACACCATATATTTT. Translation gives CASSLDRVNTIYF.

The chain carries TRBV7-6 and TRBJ1-1; 8 nucleotides match TRBD1. This CDR3 has 15 residues. V lost 3 bases to trimming and J lost 7 bases; unmatched junction nucleotides: 10. In germline, CDR1 is SGHVS, CDR2 FNYEAQ. Here the CDR3 reads CASSFDQGAAREAFF. CDR3 in DNA: TGTGCCAGCAGCTTCGATCAGGGGGCCGCCCGTGAAGCTTTCTTT.

The gene calls are TRBV2 and TRBJ2-6; no clear D. Deletions cut 1 base from V and 0 bases from J, with 7 bases between. Germline CDR1 SNHLY, CDR2 FYNNEI. The CDR3 sequence is 16 residues long. The CDR3 reads CASSEVMSSGANVLTF. The CDR3 DNA reads TGTGCCAGCAGTGAAGTTATGAGCTCTGGGGCCAACGTCCTGACTTTC.

This rearrangement joins TRBV6-6 to TRBJ2-1, with D possibly being TRBD2 (6 bases). Between the trimmed V and J ends, which lost 0 bases and 4 bases, there was a span of 13 bases. The V gene's germline CDR1 is MNHNY and CDR2 SVGAGI (reference sequence). This CDR3 contains 16 residues. The DNA of the CDR3 is TGTGCCAGCAGTTACTCGCACGGACTACGATACAATGAGCAGTTCTTC. Residues: CASSYSHGLRYNEQFF.

The V call is TRBV13, the J call TRBJ2-5, with TRBD2 matching over 8 bases. CDR3 size: 15 residues. Germline V gives CDR1 PRHDT, CDR2 FYEKMQ (reference sequence). The trim removed 5 bases at V and 1 base at J, leaving 6 bases unmatched. The DNA for the CDR3 is TGTGCCAGCAGCACCCGAGCGGGGGTCCAAGAGACCCAGTACTTC. Protein sequence: CASSTRAGVQETQYF.

The rearrangement joins TRBV7-9 to TRBJ2-3; TRBD1 matches 8 bases. Germline CDR1 reads SEHNR; CDR2 reads FQNEAQ (reference sequence). The CDR3 has 16 amino acids. Trimming at V came to 4 bases and at J to 2 bases, leaving 8 bases not matched to a gene. CDR3 coding DNA: TGTGCCAGCAGCTCCTCCAGGGGGCGCTTCACAGATACGCAGTATTTT. Its translation: CASSSSRGRFTDTQYF.